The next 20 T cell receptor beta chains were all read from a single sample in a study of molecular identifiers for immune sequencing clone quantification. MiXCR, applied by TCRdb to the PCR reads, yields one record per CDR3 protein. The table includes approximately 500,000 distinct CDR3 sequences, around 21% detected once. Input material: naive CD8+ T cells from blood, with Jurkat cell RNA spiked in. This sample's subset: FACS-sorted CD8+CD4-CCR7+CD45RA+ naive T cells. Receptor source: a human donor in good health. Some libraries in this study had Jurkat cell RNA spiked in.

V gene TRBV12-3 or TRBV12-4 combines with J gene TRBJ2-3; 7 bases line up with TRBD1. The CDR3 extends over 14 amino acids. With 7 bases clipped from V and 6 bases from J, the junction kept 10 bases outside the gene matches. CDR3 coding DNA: TGTGCCAGCACCGGGACAGCCCTTTTTGATACGCAGTATTTT. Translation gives CASTGTALFDTQYF.

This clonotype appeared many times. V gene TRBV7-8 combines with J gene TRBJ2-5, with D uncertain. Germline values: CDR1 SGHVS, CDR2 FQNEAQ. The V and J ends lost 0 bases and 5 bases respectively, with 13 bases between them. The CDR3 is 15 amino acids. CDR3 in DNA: TGTGCCAGCAGCTTAGCTCTCACGGGCCGGGAGACCCAGTACTTC. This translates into CASSLALTGRETQYF.

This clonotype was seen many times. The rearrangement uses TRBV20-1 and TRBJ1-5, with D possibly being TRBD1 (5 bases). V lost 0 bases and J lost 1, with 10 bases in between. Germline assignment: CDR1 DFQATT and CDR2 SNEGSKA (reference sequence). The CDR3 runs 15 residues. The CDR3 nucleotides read TGCAGTGCTAGAGACAGGGAGTGGAGCAATCAGCCCCAGCATTTT. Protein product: CSARDREWSNQPQHF.

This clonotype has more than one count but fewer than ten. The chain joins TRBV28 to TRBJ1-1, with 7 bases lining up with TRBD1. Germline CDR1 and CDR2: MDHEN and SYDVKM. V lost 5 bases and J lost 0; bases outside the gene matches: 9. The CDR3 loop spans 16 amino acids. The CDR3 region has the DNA TGTGCCAGCAGTATCACAGGGGCGAGCATGAACACTGAAGCTTTCTTT. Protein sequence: CASSITGASMNTEAFF.

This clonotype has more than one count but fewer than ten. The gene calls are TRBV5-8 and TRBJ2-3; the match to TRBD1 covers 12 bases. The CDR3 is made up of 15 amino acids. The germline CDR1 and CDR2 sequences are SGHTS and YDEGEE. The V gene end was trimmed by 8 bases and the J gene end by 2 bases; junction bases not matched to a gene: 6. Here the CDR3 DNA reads TGTGCCAGTAGGGGACAGGGGGCTAACACAGATACGCAGTATTTT. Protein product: CASRGQGANTDTQYF.

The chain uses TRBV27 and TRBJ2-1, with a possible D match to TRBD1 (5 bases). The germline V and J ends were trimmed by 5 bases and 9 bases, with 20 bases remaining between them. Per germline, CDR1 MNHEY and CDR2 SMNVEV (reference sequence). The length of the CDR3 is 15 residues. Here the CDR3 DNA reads TGTGCCAGCAGTCCGCCACAGATGGGGCAGGGTGAGCAGTTCTTC. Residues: CASSPPQMGQGEQFF.

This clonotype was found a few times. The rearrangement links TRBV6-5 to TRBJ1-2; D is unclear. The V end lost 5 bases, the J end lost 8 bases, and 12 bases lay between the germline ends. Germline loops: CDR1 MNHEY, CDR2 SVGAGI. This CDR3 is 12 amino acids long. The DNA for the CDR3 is TGTGCCAGCAGTCTCGGGAGAGGGGGCTACACCTTC. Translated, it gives CASSLGRGGYTF.

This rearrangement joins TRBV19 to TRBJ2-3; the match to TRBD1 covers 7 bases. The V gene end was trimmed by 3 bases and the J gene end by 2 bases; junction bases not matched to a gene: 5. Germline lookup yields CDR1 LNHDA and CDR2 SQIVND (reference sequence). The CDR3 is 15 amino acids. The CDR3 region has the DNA TGTGCCAGTAGTATTCCCGACAGGGACACAGATACGCAGTATTTT. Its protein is CASSIPDRDTDTQYF.

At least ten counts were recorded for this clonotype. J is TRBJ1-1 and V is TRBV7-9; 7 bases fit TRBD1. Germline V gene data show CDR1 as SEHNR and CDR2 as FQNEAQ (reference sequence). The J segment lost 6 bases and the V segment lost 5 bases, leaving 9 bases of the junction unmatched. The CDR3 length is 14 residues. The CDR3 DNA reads TGTGCCAGCAGCACCCGACAGGGCAGAGCTGAAGCTTTCTTT. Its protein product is CASSTRQGRAEAFF.

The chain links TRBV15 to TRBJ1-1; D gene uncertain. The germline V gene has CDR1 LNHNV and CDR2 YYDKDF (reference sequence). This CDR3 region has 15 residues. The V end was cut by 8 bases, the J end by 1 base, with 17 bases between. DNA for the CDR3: TGTGCCACCCATGCGACGGGAAACACGAACACTGAAGCTTTCTTT. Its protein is CATHATGNTNTEAFF. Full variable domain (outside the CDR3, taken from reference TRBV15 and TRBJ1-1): DAMVIQNPRYQVTQFGKPVTLSCSQTLNHNVMYWYQQKSSQAPKLLFHYYDKDFNNEADTPDNFQSRRPNTSFCFLDIRSPGLGDTAMYLCATHATGNTNTEAFFGQGTRLTVV.

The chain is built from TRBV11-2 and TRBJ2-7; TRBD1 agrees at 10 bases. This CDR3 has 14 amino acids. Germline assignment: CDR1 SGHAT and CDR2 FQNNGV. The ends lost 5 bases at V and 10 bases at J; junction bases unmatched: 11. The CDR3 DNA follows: TGTGCCAGCAGCATTTCGGGACAGGGGATGGAACAGTACTTC. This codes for CASSISGQGMEQYF.

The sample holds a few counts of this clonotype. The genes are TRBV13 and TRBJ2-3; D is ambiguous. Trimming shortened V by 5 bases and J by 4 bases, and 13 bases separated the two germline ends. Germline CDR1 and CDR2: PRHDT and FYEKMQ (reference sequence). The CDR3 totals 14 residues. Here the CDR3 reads CASSPRLAADTQYF. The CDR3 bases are TGTGCCAGCAGCCCCCGATTGGCGGCAGATACGCAGTATTTT.

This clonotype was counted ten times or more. CDR3 coding DNA: TGCGCCAGCAGCCCATGGAGCACCATTCACTCTGGAAACACCATATATTTT. It yields the protein CASSPWSTIHSGNTIYF. V gene TRBV5-1 combines with J gene TRBJ1-3; D gene unclear. CDR3 size: 17 residues. Germline V gene sequence: CDR1 SGHRS, CDR2 YFSETQ. Trimming took 4 bases from V and 0 from J, leaving 17 bases between them.

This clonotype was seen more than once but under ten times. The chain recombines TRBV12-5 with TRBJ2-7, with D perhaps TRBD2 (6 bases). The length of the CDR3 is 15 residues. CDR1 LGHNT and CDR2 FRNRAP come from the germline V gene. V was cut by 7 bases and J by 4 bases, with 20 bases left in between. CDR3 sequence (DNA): TGTGCTAGTGCCCTGATGGGGGGAAATAAATACGAGCAGTACTTC. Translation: CASALMGGNKYEQYF.

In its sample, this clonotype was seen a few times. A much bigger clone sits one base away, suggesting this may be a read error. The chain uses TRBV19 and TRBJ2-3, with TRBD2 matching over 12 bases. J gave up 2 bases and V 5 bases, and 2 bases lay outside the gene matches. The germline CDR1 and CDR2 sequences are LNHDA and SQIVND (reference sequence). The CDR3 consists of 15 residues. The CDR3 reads CASSWTSGNTDTQYF. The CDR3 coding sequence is TGTGCCAGTAGTTGGACTAGCGGGAACACAGATACGCAGTATTTT.

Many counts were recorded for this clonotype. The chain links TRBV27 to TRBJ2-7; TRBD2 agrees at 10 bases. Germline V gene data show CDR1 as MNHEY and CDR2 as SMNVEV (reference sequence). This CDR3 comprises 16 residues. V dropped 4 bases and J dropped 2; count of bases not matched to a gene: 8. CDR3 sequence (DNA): TGTGCCAGCAGTTCCTTCTCCCTAGCGGGGGCCTACGAGCAGTACTTC. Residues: CASSSFSLAGAYEQYF.

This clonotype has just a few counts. The CDR3 DNA sequence: TGTGCCAGCAGTTTTGCGGGGCAGCGGGAAAACATTCAGTACTTC. Amino acid sequence: CASSFAGQRENIQYF. The chain joins TRBV12-3 or TRBV12-4 to TRBJ2-4; TRBD2 might be the D (6 bases). The CDR3 length is 15 residues. Trimming removed 3 bases at V and 5 bases at J, with 14 bases between.

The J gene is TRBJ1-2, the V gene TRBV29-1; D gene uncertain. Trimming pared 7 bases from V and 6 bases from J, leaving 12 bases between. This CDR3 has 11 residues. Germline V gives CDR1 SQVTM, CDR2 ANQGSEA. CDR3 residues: CSAYSFDGYTF. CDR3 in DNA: TGCAGCGCGTACAGTTTCGATGGCTACACCTTC. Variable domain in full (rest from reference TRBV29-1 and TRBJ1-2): SAVISQKPSRDICQRGTSLTIQCQVDSQVTMMFWYRQQPGQSLTLIATANQGSEATYESGFVIDKFPISRPNLTFSTLTVSNMSPEDSSIYLCSAYSFDGYTFGSGTRLTVV.

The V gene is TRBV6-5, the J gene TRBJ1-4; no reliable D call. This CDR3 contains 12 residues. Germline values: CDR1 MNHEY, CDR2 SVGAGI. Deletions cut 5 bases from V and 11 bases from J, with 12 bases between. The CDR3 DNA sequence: TGTGCCAGCAGTGCTATTACGGGGAAACTGTTTTTT. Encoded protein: CASSAITGKLFF.

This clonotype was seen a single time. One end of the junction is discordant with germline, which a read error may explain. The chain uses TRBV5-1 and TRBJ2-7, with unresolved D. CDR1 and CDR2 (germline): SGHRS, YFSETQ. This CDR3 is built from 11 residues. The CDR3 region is CASSLGYEQHF. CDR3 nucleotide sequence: TGCGCCAGCAGCTTGGGCTACGAGCAGCACTTC.